This TCR beta chain was recovered during a study of blood T cell repertoires in COVID-19. The overall study: T cells, B-cell-depleted T cells, or PBMCs provided the cDNA or gDNA that served as material.

This clone was recorded once. Other DNA sequences in this sample translate to the same CDR3. TCRdb's table, derived via immunoSEQ multiplex PCR, lists solely in-frame clones and lacks some. Of over 400,000 clones in the sample, 80% to 90% were seen once. The V end lost 0 bases, the J end lost 5 bases, and 5 bases lay between the germline ends. The CDR3 is 13 amino acids. Germline V gene sequence: CDR1 SGHRS, CDR2 YFSETQ. Sequenced: PBMCs or T cells enriched from blood (not recorded which). This chain connects TRBV5-1 to TRBJ2-2, with D possibly being TRBD2 (5 bases). The TCR sequence derives from a woman aged 60 to 75 who had recovered from COVID-19. CDR3 region: CASSLGGTGELFF. The CDR3 region has the DNA TGCGCCAGCAGCTTGGGAGGGACCGGGGAGCTGTTTTTT.